The 27 T cell receptor beta chains below all came from one sample that was sequenced in a study of T cell repertoires in cytomegalovirus infection. Using its own MiXCR run on the reads, TCRdb lists one record per CDR3 protein. The sample has about 60,000 distinct CDR3 sequences, 33% seen once. These receptors have no known antigen. Sample: PBMCs, sequenced either directly or after in vitro stimulation (not recorded which). All receptors come from a human donor in good health (CMV status not recorded). Some clones in this sample may be carry-over from other donors' samples.

The chain carries TRBV19 and TRBJ1-4; D unresolved. The V gene's germline CDR1 is LNHDA and CDR2 SQIVND (reference sequence). V dropped 10 bases and J dropped 7 bases, with 16 bases sitting between them. The length of the CDR3 is 13 residues. CDR3 nucleotide sequence: TGTGCCACCTCGCGTGCGGGAGGTGAAAAACTGTTTTTT. Translated, it gives CATSRAGGEKLFF.

The gene calls are TRBV28 and TRBJ2-5; D is ambiguous. Per germline, CDR1 MDHEN and CDR2 SYDVKM. This CDR3 has 11 residues. Between the trimmed V and J ends, which lost 7 bases and 2 bases, there was a span of 5 bases. This CDR3 reads CASKSQETQYF. The CDR3 DNA reads as TGTGCCAGCAAAAGTCAAGAGACCCAGTACTTC.

This clonotype was counted many times. The rearrangement links TRBV7-8 to TRBJ1-2; D is ambiguous. Germline V gene data show CDR1 as SGHVS and CDR2 as FQNEAQ. The V gene lost 8 bases and the J gene lost 4 bases, with 20 bases spanning the gap. The CDR3 is made up of 15 amino acids. CDR3 sequence: CASGGKVGPVYGYTF. Here the CDR3 DNA reads TGTGCCAGCGGAGGCAAAGTTGGCCCCGTCTATGGCTACACCTTC.

V usage is TRBV20-1 and J usage is TRBJ1-1; D may be TRBD1 (6 bases). There are 16 residues in the CDR3. Germline V gene sequence: CDR1 DFQATT, CDR2 SNEGSKA (reference sequence). V shed 0 bases and J shed 0 bases, with 14 bases lying between them. CDR3 nucleotides: TGCAGTGCTAGAGACCGGGACAAGATCATGAACACTGAAGCTTTCTTT. Amino acids: CSARDRDKIMNTEAFF.

The chain combines TRBV18 with TRBJ1-2; TRBD1 is a possible D gene (5 bases). V was clipped by 3 bases and J by 0 bases, with 8 bases between them. CDR1 and CDR2 (germline): KGHSH, LQKENI. The CDR3 has 14 amino acids. Here the CDR3 DNA reads TGTGCCAGCTCACCGGGACCGACTAACTATGGCTACACCTTC. Residues: CASSPGPTNYGYTF.

The chain joins TRBV4-1 to TRBJ2-3; D perhaps matches TRBD1 (6 bases). Trimming pared 2 bases from V and 6 bases from J, leaving 12 bases between. Germline assignment: CDR1 MGHRA and CDR2 YSYEKL. The CDR3 runs 14 residues. Written as DNA, the CDR3 is TGCGCCAGCAGCCAAATTCAGGGGACCGATACGCAGTATTTT. It encodes CASSQIQGTDTQYF.

CDR3 nucleotides: TGTGCCAGCAGTGGGGAAAACGGGGTGGCTTTCTTT. It translates to CASSGENGVAFF. The gene calls are TRBV12-3 or TRBV12-4 and TRBJ1-1; D is ambiguous. The CDR3 contains 12 residues. The ends were cut back, 5 bases at V and 11 bases at J, with 15 bases in the middle.

The chain links TRBV7-3 to TRBJ1-1; D gene unclear. Germline V gives CDR1 SGHTA, CDR2 FQGTGA. Trimming pared 2 bases from V and 7 bases from J, leaving 17 bases between. The CDR3 runs 15 residues. CDR3 bases: TGTGCCAGCAGCTTAGTTCGAGGGTTGAGAGGTGAAGCTTTCTTT. Amino acids: CASSLVRGLRGEAFF.

This clonotype was counted only a few times. The gene calls are TRBV7-8 and TRBJ2-3; D gene uncertain. CDR1 SGHVS and CDR2 FQNEAQ come from the germline V gene. V was clipped by 1 base and J by 4 bases, with 9 bases between them. The CDR3 runs to 14 residues. DNA of the CDR3: TGTGCCAGCAGCTTAGGTCTAGGCGCAGATACGCAGTATTTT. It specifies CASSLGLGADTQYF.

V usage is TRBV6-5 and J usage is TRBJ2-7; 9 bases are a match to TRBD2. This CDR3 is built from 16 residues. Looked up from germline, CDR1 is MNHEY and CDR2 is SVGAGI. Trimming removed 0 bases from V and 2 bases from J; junction bases left unmatched: 5. The CDR3 coding sequence is TGTGCCAGCAGTTACTCGACCTTAGCGGGGGCCTACGAGCAGTACTTC. It translates to CASSYSTLAGAYEQYF.

In nucleotides, the CDR3 is TGTGCCAGCAGTTTGAGGGGGTTCCCCTACGAGCAGTACTTC. Protein product: CASSLRGFPYEQYF. The rearrangement joins TRBV28 to TRBJ2-7, with D perhaps matching TRBD1 (6 bases). The germline V gene encodes CDR1 MDHEN and CDR2 SYDVKM. The CDR3 covers 14 residues. V shed 3 bases and J shed 2 bases, with 11 bases lying between them. Variable domain in full (rest from reference TRBV28 and TRBJ2-7): DVKVTQSSRYLVKRTGEKVFLECVQDMDHENMFWYRQDPGLGLRLIYFSYDVKMKEKGDIPEGYSVSREKKERFSLILESASTNQTSMYLCASSLRGFPYEQYFGPGTRLTVT.

The V and J genes are TRBV6-8 and TRBJ2-7; TRBD1 might be the D (5 bases). Between the trimmed V and J ends, which lost 6 bases and 3 bases, there was a span of 9 bases. The length of the CDR3 is 12 residues. The germline V gene encodes CDR1 MNHGY and CDR2 SAAAGT. The CDR3 DNA follows: TGTGCCAGCAGACCCGACAGCTACGAGCAGTACTTC. This gives the protein CASRPDSYEQYF.

This clonotype turned up a few times. The CDR3 loop reads CASSTGTQETQYF. In nucleotides, the CDR3 is TGTGCCAGCAGTACCGGGACACAAGAGACCCAGTACTTC. The rearrangement links TRBV7-2 to TRBJ2-5; perhaps TRBD1 as D (6 bases). The CDR3 covers 13 residues. Trimming left V 6 bases short and J 2 bases short, with 10 bases between. The V gene's germline CDR1 is SGHTA and CDR2 FQGNSA.

V gene TRBV5-5 combines with J gene TRBJ2-5; no firm D call. The length of the CDR3 is 17 residues. From germline, CDR1 is SGHKS and CDR2 YYEKEE (reference sequence). V lost 0 bases and J 1 base, leaving 16 bases between the germline ends. CDR3: CASSLGVGLRSQETQYF. The CDR3 bases are TGTGCCAGCAGCTTGGGGGTAGGGCTAAGAAGCCAAGAGACCCAGTACTTC.

V usage is TRBV23-1 and J usage is TRBJ2-3; unclear D gene. TRBV23-1 is marked as an open reading frame, function uncertain. V was pared by 7 bases and J by 8 bases, with 7 bases between. The CDR3 runs to 10 residues. CDR3 in DNA: TGCGCCAGCACCCCGGGTACGCAGTATTTT. This codes for CASTPGTQYF.

This clonotype was counted only a few times. This chain uses TRBV7-2 with TRBJ2-7; 8 positions agree with TRBD2. This CDR3 region has 14 residues. V lost 5 bases to trimming and J lost 5 bases; unmatched junction nucleotides: 8. CDR1 is SGHTA and CDR2 is FQGNSA in the germline V gene. The chain's CDR3 is CASSNQRESDEQYF. The CDR3 coding sequence is TGTGCCAGCAGCAACCAGCGGGAGAGCGACGAGCAGTACTTC.

The CDR3 reads CASSAQGSRANVLTF. The CDR3 nucleotides read TGTGCCAGCTCAGCACAGGGTTCCCGGGCCAACGTCCTGACTTTC. The rearrangement joins TRBV18 to TRBJ2-6; perhaps TRBD1 as D (6 bases). Germline lookup yields CDR1 KGHSH and CDR2 LQKENI. This CDR3 has 15 amino acids. V lost 5 bases and J lost 5, with 13 bases in between.

The table lists this clonotype with a few counts. CDR3 sequence reads: CASSQISGASYNSPLHF. CDR3 in DNA: TGTGCCAGCAGCCAAATTTCGGGGGCCTCCTATAATTCACCCCTCCACTTT. The V call is TRBV12-3 or TRBV12-4, the J call TRBJ1-6; perhaps TRBD1 as D (6 bases). Trimming took off 6 bases at V and 0 bases at J, with 15 bases between the two ends. The CDR3 has 17 residues.

This clonotype was detected many times. The genes are TRBV19 and TRBJ2-7; D not resolved. Per the germline V gene, CDR1 is LNHDA and CDR2 is SQIVND (reference sequence). This CDR3 region has 12 residues. Trimming shortened V by 5 bases and J by 4 bases, and 9 bases separated the two germline ends. CDR3 in DNA: TGTGCCAGTAGTGTCCTCGGTTACGAGCAGTACTTC. Its translation is CASSVLGYEQYF.

V usage is TRBV10-3 and J usage is TRBJ2-4; D gene unclear. CDR1 ENHRY and CDR2 SYGVKD come from the germline V gene. The germline V and J ends were trimmed by 7 bases and 3 bases, with 10 bases remaining between them. This CDR3 contains 13 residues. The CDR3 sequence is CAIKPVGKNIQYF. CDR3 coding DNA: TGTGCCATCAAGCCGGTCGGCAAAAACATTCAGTACTTC.

This chain uses TRBV6-5 with TRBJ1-1, with D possibly matching TRBD1 (5 bases). CDR1 and CDR2 (germline): MNHEY, SVGAGI. V lost 2 bases to trimming and J lost 0 bases, with 13 bases between them. The CDR3 contains 16 residues. The CDR3 protein is CASSYMQGGVNTEAFF. CDR3 DNA sequence: TGTGCCAGCAGTTACATGCAGGGTGGGGTGAACACTGAAGCTTTCTTT.

The gene calls are TRBV5-4 and TRBJ2-1; TRBD2 matches at 10 bases. The V and J ends lost 2 bases and 6 bases, in that order; junction bases with no gene match: 11. Per the germline V gene, CDR1 is SGHNT and CDR2 is YYREEE (reference sequence). The CDR3 has 17 amino acids. The CDR3 nucleotides read TGTGCCAGCAGCTTAGGAGCGGGAGGGCCAAAGCCCAATGAGCAGTTCTTC. Protein product: CASSLGAGGPKPNEQFF. The full variable domain, in which reference TRBV5-4 and TRBJ2-1 provide the parts outside the CDR3, is ETGVTQSPTHLIKTRGQQVTLRCSSQSGHNTVSWYQQALGQGPQFIFQYYREEENGRGNFPPRFSGLQFPNYSSELNVNALELDDSALYLCASSLGAGGPKPNEQFFGPGTRLTVL.

This clonotype has ten or more counts. The V gene is TRBV6-5, the J gene TRBJ1-1; the D gene is possibly TRBD1 (5 bases). Germline V gene lookup returns CDR1 MNHEY and CDR2 SVGAGI. The CDR3 is made up of 16 amino acids. The V and J ends lost 0 bases and 0 bases respectively, with 11 bases between them. This chain's CDR3 is CASSYSGVAMNTEAFF. The CDR3 DNA follows: TGTGCCAGCAGTTACTCGGGGGTCGCTATGAACACTGAAGCTTTCTTT.

This rearrangement joins TRBV5-1 to TRBJ1-2; possibly TRBD1 for D (6 bases). Per germline, CDR1 SGHRS and CDR2 YFSETQ. V was cut by 0 bases and J by 8 bases, with 11 bases left in between. This CDR3 is built from 13 residues. The CDR3 region is CASSLVQGNGYTF. The CDR3 DNA follows: TGCGCCAGCAGCTTGGTGCAGGGGAACGGCTACACCTTC.

There are a few counts of this clonotype. The chain is built from TRBV11-2 and TRBJ2-1, with 8 bases that match TRBD2. Losses at the gene ends were 4 bases for V and 3 bases for J; bases not matched to a gene: 5. This CDR3 is 15 amino acids long. Germline V gene data show CDR1 as SGHAT and CDR2 as FQNNGV. This CDR3 reads CASSSSGSVYNEQFF. CDR3 bases: TGTGCCAGCAGCTCCAGCGGGAGTGTCTACAATGAGCAGTTCTTC.

In this sample, this clonotype turned up many times. The genes are TRBV7-2 and TRBJ2-3, with 8 positions matching TRBD2. The V gene end was trimmed by 5 bases and the J gene end by 1 base; junction bases not matched to a gene: 8. The CDR3 is 16 residues long. In germline, CDR1 is SGHTA, CDR2 FQGNSA. CDR3 in DNA: TGTGCCAGCAGCCCGTGGGGGGGACTAGGCACAGATACGCAGTATTTT. Translation gives CASSPWGGLGTDTQYF.

The rearrangement uses TRBV6-6 and TRBJ2-1, with D hard to call. The CDR3 is made up of 11 amino acids. V was trimmed by 4 bases and J by 9 bases, leaving 7 bases between them. Germline lookup yields CDR1 MNHNY and CDR2 SVGAGI (reference sequence). In DNA, the CDR3 is TGTGCCAGCAGTTTGCGAATTGAGCAGTTCTTC. Its protein is CASSLRIEQFF.